These 27 T cell receptor beta chains share one sample of origin, sequenced in a study of cytomegalovirus exposure and HLA in healthy donors. The PCR used 60 Vbeta and 13 Jbeta primers. Here immunoSEQ multiplex PCR was the method, and the copy in TCRdb shows in-frame clones only, minus some. This sample yields nearly 200,000 clones, of which approximately 85% are seen a single time; roughly 6% belongs to the top ten. The specimen was PBMCs. Every receptor here comes from a woman aged 45-65 years in good health and CMV-seropositive.

This chain connects TRBV11-2 to TRBJ1-4; the match to TRBD1 covers 7 bases. The length of the CDR3 is 14 residues. Germline lookup yields CDR1 SGHAT and CDR2 FQNNGV. V was pared by 8 bases and J by 5 bases, with 8 bases of the junction left unmatched. CDR3 bases: TGTGCCAGCGGGAAACAGGGGATCAATGAAAAACTGTTTTTT. Translated, it gives CASGKQGINEKLFF.

The chain uses TRBV7-3 and TRBJ2-1, with TRBD2 matching 8 bases. The CDR3 is made up of 15 amino acids. Per the germline V gene, CDR1 is SGHTA and CDR2 is FQGTGA. Losses at the gene ends were 5 bases for V and 0 bases for J; bases not matched to a gene: 3. The DNA of the CDR3 is TGTGCCAGCAGCGTGAGCGGGGGCTCCTACAATGAGCAGTTCTTC. Protein sequence: CASSVSGGSYNEQFF.

This sequence joins TRBV6-5 and TRBJ1-1, with TRBD1 as a possible D gene (6 bases). The CDR3 contains 13 residues. Trimming took 6 bases from V and 5 from J, leaving 13 bases between them. Germline CDR1 reads MNHEY; CDR2 reads SVGAGI. CDR3 DNA: TGTGCCAGCAGGTCACTAGGGGGAACTGAAGCTTTCTTT. This sequence encodes CASRSLGGTEAFF.

The chain is built from TRBV15 and TRBJ2-1, with 7 bases lining up with TRBD2. The CDR3 is 16 amino acids. V shed 0 bases and J 6 bases; nucleotides not matched to a gene: 8. Germline values: CDR1 LNHNV, CDR2 YYDKDF (reference sequence). The DNA of the CDR3 is TGTGCCACCAGCAGAGACCCAGCGGGAATTCGCAATGAGCAGTTCTTC. Translated, it gives CATSRDPAGIRNEQFF.

J is TRBJ2-7 and V is TRBV28, with D perhaps TRBD2 (6 bases). The CDR3 runs 14 residues. Germline V gene lookup returns CDR1 MDHEN and CDR2 SYDVKM. The ends were cut back, 6 bases at V and 2 bases at J, with 14 bases in the middle. The CDR3 DNA sequence: TGTGCCAGCAGCCCCCCGGGCGGGACCTACGAGCAGTACTTC. It yields the protein CASSPPGGTYEQYF.

The rearrangement joins TRBV9 to TRBJ2-5; 9 nucleotides align to TRBD2. The V gene's germline CDR1 is SGDLS and CDR2 YYNGEE. The length of the CDR3 is 14 residues. Trimming took 4 bases from V and 1 from J; bases not matched to a gene: 2. DNA for the CDR3: TGTGCCAGCAGCAATAGCGGGGGCCAAGAGACCCAGTACTTC. This gives the protein CASSNSGGQETQYF.

The V and J genes are TRBV7-6 and TRBJ1-3; the match to TRBD1 covers 11 bases. Trimming at V came to 1 base and at J to 1 base, leaving 3 bases not matched to a gene. Germline loops: CDR1 SGHVS, CDR2 FNYEAQ. CDR3 size: 17 residues. The CDR3 DNA is TGTGCCAGCAGCTTAGGGACAGGGGGCTCTTCTGGAAACACCATATATTTT. As protein: CASSLGTGGSSGNTIYF.

This clone was recorded a few times. The chain recombines TRBV7-2 with TRBJ2-7, with a possible D match to TRBD2 (5 bases). Looked up from germline, CDR1 is SGHTA and CDR2 is FQGNSA. The CDR3 runs 14 residues. V was trimmed by 1 base and J by 6 bases, leaving 13 bases between them. CDR3 sequence (DNA): TGTGCCAGCAGCTTAGGGCGGTCTAGCAGCGAGCAGTACTTC. It specifies CASSLGRSSSEQYF.

The chain uses TRBV6-1 and TRBJ2-3, with D possibly TRBD1 on 6 matching bases. The germline CDR1 and CDR2 sequences are MNHNS and SASEGT. The V end lost 5 bases, the J end lost 4 bases, and 16 bases lay between the germline ends. The CDR3 extends over 15 amino acids. CDR3 DNA: TGTGCCAGCAGTCCCGAACAGGGATTCTCAGATACGCAGTATTTT. It specifies CASSPEQGFSDTQYF.

This clone occurred a few times. The V gene is TRBV5-6, the J gene TRBJ1-2, with a tentative D call TRBD1 (5 bases). Germline CDR1 and CDR2: SGHDT and YYEEEE. Trimming took off 2 bases at V and 8 bases at J, with 13 bases between the two ends. This CDR3 has 13 amino acids. The CDR3 region has the DNA TGTGCCAGCAGCTTTATCTCCGCAGGGGGCTACACCTTC. Translated: CASSFISAGGYTF.

The chain carries TRBV25-1 and TRBJ1-2, with 10 bases fitting TRBD1. Losses at the gene ends were 4 bases for V and 5 bases for J; bases not matched to a gene: 1. The germline CDR1 and CDR2 sequences are MGHDK and SYGVNS. CDR3 length equals 13 residues. CDR3 DNA: TGTGCCAGCAGTGGGGACAGGGGATATGGCTACACCTTC. Translation gives CASSGDRGYGYTF.

The chain has TRBV4-2 and TRBJ2-5; perhaps TRBD2 as D (6 bases). Trimming removed 0 bases at V and 2 bases at J, with 13 bases between. The CDR3 loop spans 16 amino acids. CDR1 is LGHNA, CDR2 YNFKEQ, per germline. The CDR3 spells CASSQDLAGRQETQYF. The CDR3 DNA reads as TGTGCCAGCAGCCAAGATCTGGCGGGACGGCAAGAGACCCAGTACTTC.

The J gene is TRBJ2-7, the V gene TRBV19, with D perhaps TRBD2 (6 bases). Germline V gene lookup returns CDR1 LNHDA and CDR2 SQIVND (reference sequence). V gave up 1 base and J gave up 6 bases, with 13 bases separating them. The CDR3 length is 14 residues. The CDR3 DNA reads TGTGCCAGTAGTATAGCACCGGGAGAAGGCGAGCAGTACTTC. It translates to CASSIAPGEGEQYF.

The V call is TRBV7-2, the J call TRBJ2-5, with 9 bases that match TRBD2. Germline lookup yields CDR1 SGHTA and CDR2 FQGNSA. V gave up 1 base and J gave up 1 base; unmatched junction bases: 4. The CDR3 covers 16 residues. The CDR3 is CASSLGLAGTQETQYF. The CDR3 nucleotides are TGTGCCAGCAGCTTAGGTCTAGCGGGGACCCAAGAGACCCAGTACTTC.

This clone was picked up one time. The J gene is TRBJ1-1, the V gene TRBV6-6; TRBD1 matches 7 bases. Germline CDR1 and CDR2: MNHNY and SVGAGI (reference sequence). CDR3 length: 14 residues. V trimming: 6 bases; J trimming: 3 bases; junction bases outside the gene matches: 7. The CDR3 region has the DNA TGTGCCAGCAGGCGAGACAGGGCGGACACTGAAGCTTTCTTT. As protein: CASRRDRADTEAFF.

This chain links TRBV7-8 with TRBJ2-7; 7 bases align to TRBD2. This CDR3 spans 17 amino acids. Germline values: CDR1 SGHVS, CDR2 FQNEAQ. V dropped 6 bases and J dropped 1; count of bases not matched to a gene: 15. This CDR3 reads CASSHPPLAVLSYEQYF. CDR3 bases: TGTGCCAGCAGTCACCCCCCTCTAGCGGTACTTTCCTACGAGCAGTACTTC.

This chain connects TRBV19 to TRBJ2-1, with D tentatively TRBD2 (6 bases). Per germline, CDR1 LNHDA and CDR2 SQIVND (reference sequence). The CDR3 runs 15 residues. Between the trimmed V and J ends, which lost 5 bases and 1 base, there was a span of 12 bases. CDR3 region: CASSGGLQSYNEQFF. In DNA form, the CDR3 reads TGTGCCAGTAGTGGGGGACTCCAATCCTACAATGAGCAGTTCTTC.

This chain connects TRBV5-1 to TRBJ2-7; 7 nucleotides agree with TRBD1. The V gene end was trimmed by 0 bases and the J gene end by 3 bases; junction bases not matched to a gene: 6. Germline V gives CDR1 SGHRS, CDR2 YFSETQ. The length of the CDR3 is 15 residues. The CDR3 spells CASSLDPGGIYEQYF. The CDR3 region has the DNA TGCGCCAGCAGCTTGGATCCAGGGGGTATCTACGAGCAGTACTTC.

V is TRBV5-4 and J is TRBJ2-3; the D is unclear. The V end lost 0 bases, the J end lost 3 bases, and 5 bases lay between the germline ends. In germline, CDR1 is SGHNT, CDR2 YYREEE (reference sequence). CDR3 length: 13 residues. CDR3 DNA: TGTGCCAGCAGCTTGGGGAGAACAGATACGCAGTATTTT. Protein product: CASSLGRTDTQYF.

This chain's CDR3 is CAISEVTLGSPLHF. The CDR3 bases are TGTGCCATCAGTGAGGTCACTCTGGGCTCACCCCTCCACTTT. This chain connects TRBV10-3 to TRBJ1-6; D is unclear. CDR3 length: 14 residues. Trimming stripped 2 bases from V and 10 bases from J, with 12 bases between. Per germline, CDR1 ENHRY and CDR2 SYGVKD.

The sample holds a few counts of this clone. The CDR3 loop is CASRAHSYEQYF. The CDR3 coding sequence is TGTGCCAGCAGGGCACACTCCTACGAGCAGTACTTC. This chain joins TRBV6-5 and TRBJ2-7; D is uncertain. CDR1 MNHEY and CDR2 SVGAGI come from the germline V gene. This CDR3 spans 12 amino acids. Trimming took off 6 bases at V and 0 bases at J, with 6 bases between the two ends.

The V call is TRBV5-5, the J call TRBJ2-7; 9 bases are shared with TRBD2. This CDR3 contains 15 residues. J was trimmed by 3 bases and V by 4 bases; bases with no gene match: 8. The germline V gene has CDR1 SGHKS and CDR2 YYEKEE (reference sequence). The CDR3 spells CASSMREGPFYEQYF. CDR3 DNA sequence: TGTGCCAGCAGCATGCGGGAGGGCCCGTTCTACGAGCAGTACTTC.

V and J are TRBV18 and TRBJ2-7, with TRBD1 matching 10 bases. The CDR3 covers 16 residues. The trim removed 2 bases at V and 9 bases at J, leaving 13 bases unmatched. Germline CDR1 reads KGHSH; CDR2 reads LQKENI. The CDR3 DNA reads as TGTGCCAGCTCACCATCTCCGGGACAGGGGAATTCCGGGCAGTACTTC. Its protein is CASSPSPGQGNSGQYF.

The chain uses TRBV6-5 and TRBJ2-7, with 7 bases aligning to TRBD1. Per germline, CDR1 MNHEY and CDR2 SVGAGI. V was clipped by 0 bases and J by 2 bases; unmatched bases: 4. There are 15 residues in the CDR3. This CDR3 is CASSYSGGQAYEQYF. In nucleotides, the CDR3 is TGTGCCAGCAGTTACTCAGGGGGCCAGGCCTACGAGCAGTACTTC.

The rearrangement joins TRBV7-3 to TRBJ2-2; TRBD2 agrees at 10 bases. This CDR3 has 17 residues. V shed 5 bases and J 1 base; nucleotides not matched to a gene: 7. Germline V gene lookup returns CDR1 SGHTA and CDR2 FQGTGA. The CDR3 is CASSLSGLAENTGELFF. The CDR3 bases are TGTGCCAGCAGCCTTTCCGGACTAGCGGAGAACACCGGGGAGCTGTTTTTT.

V usage is TRBV5-4 and J usage is TRBJ2-5; D is unclear. The CDR3 sequence is 13 residues long. V was pared by 1 base and J by 2 bases, with 6 bases between. CDR1 is SGHNT and CDR2 is YYREEE in the germline V gene (reference sequence). CDR3 residues: CASSLLAQETQYF. CDR3 DNA sequence: TGTGCCAGCAGCTTGTTGGCACAAGAGACCCAGTACTTC.

As for this clone: Other DNA sequences in the same sample also yield this CDR3. The rearrangement links TRBV19 to TRBJ2-2; D remains ambiguous. The CDR3 is 15 residues long. V lost 6 bases and J 0 bases, leaving 11 bases between the germline ends. CDR1 is LNHDA and CDR2 is SQIVND in the germline V gene (reference sequence). The CDR3, as DNA: TGTGCCAGTAGCCGAACAGTGACGAACACCGGGGAGCTGTTTTTT. Translated, it gives CASSRTVTNTGELFF.